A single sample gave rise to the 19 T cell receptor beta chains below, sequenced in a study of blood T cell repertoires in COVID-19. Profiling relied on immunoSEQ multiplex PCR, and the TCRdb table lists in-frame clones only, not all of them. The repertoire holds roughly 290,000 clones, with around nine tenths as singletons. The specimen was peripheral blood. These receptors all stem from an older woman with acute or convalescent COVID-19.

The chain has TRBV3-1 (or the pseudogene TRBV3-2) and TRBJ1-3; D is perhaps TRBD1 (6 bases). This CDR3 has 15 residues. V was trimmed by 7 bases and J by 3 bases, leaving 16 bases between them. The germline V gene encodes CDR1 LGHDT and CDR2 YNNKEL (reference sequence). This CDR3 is CASTSGDRYGNTIYF. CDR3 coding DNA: TGTGCCAGCACCTCAGGGGATAGATATGGAAACACCATATATTTT.

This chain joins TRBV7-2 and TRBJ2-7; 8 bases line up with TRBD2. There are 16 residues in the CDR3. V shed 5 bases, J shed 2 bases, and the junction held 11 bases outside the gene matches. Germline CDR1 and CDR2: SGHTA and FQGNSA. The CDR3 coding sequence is TGTGCCAGCAGCGCTTTAGCGGGGTTTTCTGCCTACGAGCAGTACTTC. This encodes CASSALAGFSAYEQYF.

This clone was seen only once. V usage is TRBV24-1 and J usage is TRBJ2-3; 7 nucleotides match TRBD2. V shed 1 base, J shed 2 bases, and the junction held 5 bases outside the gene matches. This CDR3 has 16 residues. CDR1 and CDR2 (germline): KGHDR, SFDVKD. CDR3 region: CATSDLRGDYTDTQYF. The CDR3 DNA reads TGTGCCACCAGTGATTTACGTGGGGACTACACAGATACGCAGTATTTT.

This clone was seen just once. The CDR3 reads CASSTGTVSSYEQYF. The CDR3 DNA reads as TGTGCCAGTAGTACCGGGACAGTATCATCCTACGAGCAGTACTTC. V and J are TRBV19 and TRBJ2-7; 7 nucleotides line up with TRBD1. Germline CDR1 is LNHDA and CDR2 is SQIVND (reference sequence). This CDR3 has 15 residues. With V trimmed by 4 bases and J by 1 base, 7 bases remained unmatched.

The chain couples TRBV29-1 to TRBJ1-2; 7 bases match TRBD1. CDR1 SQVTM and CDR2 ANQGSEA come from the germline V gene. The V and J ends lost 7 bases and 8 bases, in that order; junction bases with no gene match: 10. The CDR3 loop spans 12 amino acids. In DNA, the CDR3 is TGCAGCGCCATCCACAGGGGTTGGGGCTACACCTTC. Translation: CSAIHRGWGYTF.

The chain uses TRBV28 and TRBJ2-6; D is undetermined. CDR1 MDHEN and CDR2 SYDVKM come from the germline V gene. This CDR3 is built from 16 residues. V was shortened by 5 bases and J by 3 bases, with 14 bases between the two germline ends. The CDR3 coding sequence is TGTGCCAGCAGTCTCGAGTGGGCTATTGGGGCCAACGTCCTGACTTTC. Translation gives CASSLEWAIGANVLTF.

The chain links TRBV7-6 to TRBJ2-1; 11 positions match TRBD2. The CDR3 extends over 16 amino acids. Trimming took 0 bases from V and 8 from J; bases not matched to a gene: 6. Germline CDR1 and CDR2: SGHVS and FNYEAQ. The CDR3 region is CASSLARTSGRYEQFF. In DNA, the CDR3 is TGTGCCAGCAGCTTAGCTAGGACTAGCGGGCGTTATGAGCAGTTCTTC.

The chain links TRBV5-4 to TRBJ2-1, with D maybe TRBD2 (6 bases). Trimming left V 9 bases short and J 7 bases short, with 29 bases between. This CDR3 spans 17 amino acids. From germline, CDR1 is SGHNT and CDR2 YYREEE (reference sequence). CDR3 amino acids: CATGREPSFSGTNEQFF. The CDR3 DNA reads TGTGCCACCGGTCGGGAGCCATCGTTTAGCGGTACAAATGAGCAGTTCTTC.

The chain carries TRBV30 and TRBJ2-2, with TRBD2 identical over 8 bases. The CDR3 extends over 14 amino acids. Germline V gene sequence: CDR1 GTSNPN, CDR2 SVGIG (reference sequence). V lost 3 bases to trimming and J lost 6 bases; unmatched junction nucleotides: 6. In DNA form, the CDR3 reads TGTGCCTGGAGAGGGTACGGGGGGGCCGGGGAGCTGTTTTTT. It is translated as CAWRGYGGAGELFF.

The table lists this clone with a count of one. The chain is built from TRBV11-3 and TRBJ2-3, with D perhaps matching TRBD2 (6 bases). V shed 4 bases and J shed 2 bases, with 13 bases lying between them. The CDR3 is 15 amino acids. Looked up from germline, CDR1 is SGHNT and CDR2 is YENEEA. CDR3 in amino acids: CASSSGGGITDTQYF. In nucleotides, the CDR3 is TGTGCCAGCAGCTCAGGCGGAGGGATCACAGATACGCAGTATTTT.

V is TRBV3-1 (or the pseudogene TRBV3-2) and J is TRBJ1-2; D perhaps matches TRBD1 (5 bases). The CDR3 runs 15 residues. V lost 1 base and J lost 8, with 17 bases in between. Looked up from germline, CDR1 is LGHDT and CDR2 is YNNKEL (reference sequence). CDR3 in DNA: TGTGCCAGCAGCCAAGGGCACGGGGGTGAGAGGGGCTACACCTTC. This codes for CASSQGHGGERGYTF.

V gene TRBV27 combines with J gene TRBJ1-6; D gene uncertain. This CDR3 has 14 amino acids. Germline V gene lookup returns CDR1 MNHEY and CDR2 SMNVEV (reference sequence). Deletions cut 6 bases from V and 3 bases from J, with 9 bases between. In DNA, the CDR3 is TGTGCCAGCAGCCGTGCAGGCTATAATTCACCCCTCCACTTT. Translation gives CASSRAGYNSPLHF.

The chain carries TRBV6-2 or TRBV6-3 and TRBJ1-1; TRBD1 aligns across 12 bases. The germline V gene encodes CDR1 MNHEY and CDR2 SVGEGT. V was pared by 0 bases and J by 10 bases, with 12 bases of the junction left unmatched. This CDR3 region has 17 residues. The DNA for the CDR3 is TGTGCCAGCAGTTACTCACTGCCCGGGACAGGGGGCAGGAGAGCTTTCTTT. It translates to CASSYSLPGTGGRRAFF.

Here the CDR3 DNA reads TGTGCCAGCAGTTTCGGACAGACCTCCACTGAAGCTTTCTTT. It specifies CASSFGQTSTEAFF. The chain has TRBV27 and TRBJ1-1, with D possibly being TRBD1 (6 bases). Trimming pared 3 bases from V and 4 bases from J, leaving 12 bases between. The length of the CDR3 is 14 residues. Germline V gene lookup returns CDR1 MNHEY and CDR2 SMNVEV (reference sequence).

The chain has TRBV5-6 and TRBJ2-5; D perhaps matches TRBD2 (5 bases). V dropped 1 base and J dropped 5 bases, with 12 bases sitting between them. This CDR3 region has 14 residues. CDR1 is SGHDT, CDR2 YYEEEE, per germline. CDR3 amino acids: CASSLSGFPETQYF. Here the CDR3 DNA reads TGTGCCAGCAGCTTGTCGGGGTTCCCGGAGACCCAGTACTTC.

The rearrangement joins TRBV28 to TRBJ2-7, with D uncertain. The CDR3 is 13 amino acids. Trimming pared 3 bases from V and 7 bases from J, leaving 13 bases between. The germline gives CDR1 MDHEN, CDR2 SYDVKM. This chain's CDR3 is CASSFPLTREQYF. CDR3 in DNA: TGTGCCAGCAGTTTCCCTCTGACCAGGGAGCAGTACTTC.

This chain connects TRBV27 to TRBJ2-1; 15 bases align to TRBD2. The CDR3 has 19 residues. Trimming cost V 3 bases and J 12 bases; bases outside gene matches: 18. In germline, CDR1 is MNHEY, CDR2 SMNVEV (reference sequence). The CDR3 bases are TGTGCCAGCAGTTTTTTACCCGGGGGACTAGCGGGAGGACAGGGGTTGCAGTTCTTC. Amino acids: CASSFLPGGLAGGQGLQFF.

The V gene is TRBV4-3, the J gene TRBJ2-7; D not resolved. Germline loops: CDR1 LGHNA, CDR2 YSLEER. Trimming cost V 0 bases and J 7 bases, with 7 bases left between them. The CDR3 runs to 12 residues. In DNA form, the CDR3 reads TGCGCCAGCAGCCAAGATTCCCGGGAGCAGTACTTC. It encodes CASSQDSREQYF.

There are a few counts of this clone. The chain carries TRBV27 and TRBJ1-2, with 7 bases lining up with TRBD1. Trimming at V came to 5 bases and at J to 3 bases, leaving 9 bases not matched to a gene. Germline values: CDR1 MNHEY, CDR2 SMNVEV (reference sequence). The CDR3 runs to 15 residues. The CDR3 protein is CASSPLTGPDYGYTF. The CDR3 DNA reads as TGTGCCAGCAGTCCGCTGACAGGGCCGGACTATGGCTACACCTTC.